Listed below are T cell receptor beta chains from one sample, sequenced in a study of blood T cell repertoires in COVID-19. Here immunoSEQ multiplex PCR was the method, and the copy in TCRdb shows in-frame clones only, minus some. The table records hundreds of thousands of clones, approximately 91% of them present only once. The sample comprised peripheral blood. All receptors derive from a woman between 25 and 40 years old with acute or convalescent COVID-19. Each CDR3 is given with its conserved first and last residue. The order of the fields is V gene, J gene, CDR3 protein.

>TRBV3-1/TRBV3-2|TRBJ1-1
CASSQGRTSRGTEAFF
>TRBV6-5|TRBJ2-7
CASGRTSGRYEQYF
>TRBV28|TRBJ1-2
CASSLRTASNYGYTF
>TRBV6-5|TRBJ1-5
CASSYTDGQAQHF
>TRBV7-6|TRBJ2-3
CASSLGGFLTDTQYF
>TRBV7-9|TRBJ1-2
CASSLEQLYGYTF
>TRBV7-9|TRBJ1-5
CASSLGDNSDQPQHF
>TRBV6-5|TRBJ1-1
CASSYSGGPNTEAFF
>TRBV6-1|TRBJ2-1
CASSEGGRHNEQFF
>TRBV12-5|TRBJ1-3
CASGLAPSGSRNTIYF
>TRBV27|TRBJ1-4
CASSLGQGNEKLFF
>TRBV5-6|TRBJ2-1
CASSFIGVGGHEQFF
>TRBV3-1/TRBV3-2|TRBJ2-1
CASSMLAGFVGEQFF
>TRBV10-1|TRBJ2-1
CASSTPGQGDNEQFF
>TRBV9|TRBJ2-3
CASSVEGGGPDTQYF
>TRBV20-1|TRBJ2-3
CSASEAGPSTDTQYF
>TRBV19|TRBJ2-7
CASSSQDRPLDYYEQYF
>TRBV24-1|TRBJ2-7
CATSDSDTYEQYF
>TRBV7-9|TRBJ1-2
CASSLALSANYGYTF
>TRBV5-6|TRBJ2-1
CASILTGTTYNEQFF
>TRBV4-3|TRBJ2-7
CASSQGTGTGEQYF
>TRBV7-7|TRBJ2-5
CASSLQLAGGWETQYF
>TRBV6-1|TRBJ2-7
CASSEPGLAGHEQYF
>TRBV3-1/TRBV3-2|TRBJ2-3
CASSQVQGGVPRTDTQYF